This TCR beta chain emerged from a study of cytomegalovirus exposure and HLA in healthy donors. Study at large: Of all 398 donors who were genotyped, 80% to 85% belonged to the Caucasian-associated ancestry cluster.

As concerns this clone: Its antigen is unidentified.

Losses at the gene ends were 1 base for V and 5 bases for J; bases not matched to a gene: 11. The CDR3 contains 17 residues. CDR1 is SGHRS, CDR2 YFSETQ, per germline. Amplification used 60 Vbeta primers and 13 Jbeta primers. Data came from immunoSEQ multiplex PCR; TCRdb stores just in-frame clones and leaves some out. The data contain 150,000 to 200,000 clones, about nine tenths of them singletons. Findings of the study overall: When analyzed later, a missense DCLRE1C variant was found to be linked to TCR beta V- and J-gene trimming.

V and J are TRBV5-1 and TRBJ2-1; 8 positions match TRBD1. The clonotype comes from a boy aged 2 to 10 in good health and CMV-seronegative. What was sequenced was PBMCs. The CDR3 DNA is TGCGCCAGCAGCTTGAGCAGGGGGCTCTTATCCAACAATGAGCAGTTCTTC. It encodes CASSLSRGLLSNNEQFF. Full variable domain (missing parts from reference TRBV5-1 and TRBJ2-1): KAGVTQTPRYLIKTRGQQVTLSCSPISGHRSVSWYQQTPGQGLQFLFEYFSETQRNKGNFPGRFSGRQFSNSRSEMNVSTLELGDSALYLCASSLSRGLLSNNEQFFGPGTRLTVL.